Shown below are 13 T cell receptor beta chains from a single sample sequenced in a study of T cell repertoires in cytomegalovirus infection. What these receptors recognize is not known. TCRdb analysed the reads with MiXCR anew, one entry per CDR3 protein. The table records roughly 700,000 distinct CDR3 sequences, roughly 30% of them present only once. The sequencing here drew on cultured PBMCs, taken from culture after CMV antigen stimulation. These receptors were obtained from a human donor in good health (CMV status not recorded). Some clones in this sample may be carry-over from other donors' samples.

This clonotype was recorded once. A much larger clonotype is one base distant, so this may be a read error. The rearrangement joins TRBV7-2 to TRBJ2-5, with TRBD1 identical over 8 bases. Germline loops: CDR1 SGHTA, CDR2 FQGNSA. The CDR3 has 14 residues. The CDR3 region is CASKSQGAGETKYF. CDR3 nucleotide sequence: TGTGCCAGCAAAAGCCAGGGGGCCGGGGAGACCAAGTACTTC.

V is TRBV20-1 and J is TRBJ2-3; tentatively, D is TRBD1 (6 bases). Between the trimmed V and J ends, which lost 3 bases and 0 bases, there was a span of 16 bases. Germline loops: CDR1 DFQATT, CDR2 SNEGSKA (reference sequence). The CDR3 is 16 residues long. CDR3: CSASRPGQISTDTQYF. In DNA form, the CDR3 reads TGCAGTGCTAGTAGACCGGGACAAATCAGCACAGATACGCAGTATTTT.

The V gene is TRBV7-7, the J gene TRBJ2-1; D is perhaps TRBD2 (6 bases). The germline V and J ends were trimmed by 5 bases and 9 bases, with 14 bases remaining between them. This CDR3 region has 13 residues. The V gene's germline CDR1 is SSHAT and CDR2 FNYEAQ (reference sequence). The CDR3 DNA is TGTGCCAGCAGCGAACCGGGGGTCGGTGAGCAGTTCTTC. It yields the protein CASSEPGVGEQFF.

This clonotype appeared a few times. The genes are TRBV5-1 and TRBJ2-7; D may correspond to TRBD1 or TRBD2 (5 bases each). The CDR3 loop spans 12 amino acids. The ends were cut back, 5 bases at V and 1 base at J, with 7 bases in the middle. Germline V gives CDR1 SGHRS, CDR2 YFSETQ. The CDR3 sequence is CASRGVSYEQYF. CDR3 DNA: TGCGCCAGCAGGGGGGTTTCCTACGAGCAGTACTTC.

This clonotype appeared a few times. CDR3 amino acids: CASSSVPSGISAKNIQYF. CDR3 DNA sequence: TGTGCCAGCAGCTCAGTACCTAGCGGGATAAGTGCCAAAAACATTCAGTACTTC. The rearrangement joins TRBV7-9 to TRBJ2-4; TRBD2 agrees at 9 bases. The trim removed 4 bases at V and 1 base at J, leaving 11 bases unmatched. The CDR3 is 18 residues long. Germline V gives CDR1 SEHNR, CDR2 FQNEAQ (reference sequence).

This clonotype was observed a handful of times. CDR3 in DNA: TGTGCCACCAGTGAGGGGGAGGGCTACGAGCAGTACTTC. This gives the protein CATSEGEGYEQYF. V usage is TRBV24-1 and J usage is TRBJ2-7; 7 nucleotides align to TRBD2. V shed 4 bases and J 3 bases; nucleotides not matched to a gene: 2. CDR3 length: 13 amino acids. CDR1 is KGHDR and CDR2 is SFDVKD in the germline V gene.

The rearrangement joins TRBV2 to TRBJ2-7; the D is unclear. Germline values: CDR1 SNHLY, CDR2 FYNNEI. CDR3 length: 13 residues. V was clipped by 10 bases and J by 2 bases, with 15 bases between them. The chain's CDR3 is CATRSGVAYEQYF. The CDR3 bases are TGTGCCACTCGATCAGGAGTTGCCTACGAGCAGTACTTC.

Only a few counts were recorded for this clonotype. This rearrangement joins TRBV20-1 to TRBJ2-1; D possibly corresponds to TRBD2 (6 bases). Trimming removed 5 bases at V and 0 bases at J, with 8 bases between. CDR1 is DFQATT and CDR2 is SNEGSKA in the germline V gene (reference sequence). The CDR3 extends over 13 amino acids. CDR3 nucleotides: TGCAGTGCTCTGACTAGCTCCTACAATGAGCAGTTCTTC. Encoded protein: CSALTSSYNEQFF.

The rearrangement uses TRBV7-2 and TRBJ2-3, with 9 bases fitting TRBD1. The CDR3 extends over 15 amino acids. The V gene end was trimmed by 5 bases and the J gene end by 5 bases; junction bases not matched to a gene: 8. Germline V gene lookup returns CDR1 SGHTA and CDR2 FQGNSA. In nucleotides, the CDR3 is TGTGCCAGCAGCGGAACACAGGGGGCTGTAGATACGCAGTATTTT. Encoded protein: CASSGTQGAVDTQYF. Variable domain in full (rest from reference TRBV7-2 and TRBJ2-3): GAGVSQSPSNKVTEKGKDVELRCDPISGHTALYWYRQSLGQGLEFLIYFQGNSAPDKSGLPSDRFSAERTGGSVSTLTIQRTQQEDSAVYLCASSGTQGAVDTQYFGPGTRLTVL.

Only a few counts were recorded for this clonotype. This sequence joins TRBV11-2 and TRBJ2-3; D may be TRBD2 (5 bases). CDR1 is SGHAT and CDR2 is FQNNGV in the germline V gene. The V end lost 9 bases, the J end lost 3 bases, and 16 bases lay between the germline ends. The CDR3 contains 14 residues. CDR3 bases: TGTGCCAGTCGCGTCCGGGGTGGTACAGATACGCAGTATTTT. Translating gives CASRVRGGTDTQYF.

The chain uses TRBV7-9 and TRBJ2-3; no reliable D call. The CDR3 consists of 12 residues. Germline CDR1 is SEHNR and CDR2 is FQNEAQ (reference sequence). Trimming took off 2 bases at V and 6 bases at J, with 6 bases between the two ends. CDR3 residues: CASSLNLDTQYF. CDR3 bases: TGTGCCAGCAGCTTAAACTTGGATACGCAGTATTTT.

This clonotype showed up just a few times. The V call is TRBV7-9, the J call TRBJ2-5; TRBD2 matches 11 bases. This CDR3 region has 16 residues. Per germline, CDR1 SEHNR and CDR2 FQNEAQ (reference sequence). The V and J ends lost 5 bases and 5 bases, in that order; junction bases with no gene match: 10. The DNA of the CDR3 is TGTGCCAGCAGCGGGGTAGCGGGGGGGCCGGGTGAGACCCAGTACTTC. This codes for CASSGVAGGPGETQYF.

The CDR3 bases are TGCGCCAGCAGACATAGGAACACTGAAGCTTTCTTT. This sequence encodes CASRHRNTEAFF. V gene TRBV5-1 combines with J gene TRBJ1-1; D remains ambiguous. CDR1 and CDR2 from the germline V gene are SGHRS and YFSETQ. There are 12 residues in the CDR3. The V end lost 5 bases, the J end lost 1 base, and 6 bases lay between the germline ends.